The sequence of this T cell receptor beta chain was determined in a study of T cell responses to AZD1222 COVID-19 vaccine. The data were produced by immunoSEQ multiplex PCR, yet TCRdb's version contains in-frame clones alone and is incomplete. In the table there are approximately 150,000 clones, roughly 88% of which are singletons. Remarks on this clone: As yet, its antigen is unknown.

Notes on the study in general: The CD4 TCRs associated with vaccination extended across spike and predominated at 160-218 and 743-854. Repertoire sampling happened only post peak T cell response.

J lost 0 bases, V lost 0 bases, and 4 bases had no gene match. Germline V lookup: CDR1 SGHRS, CDR2 YFSETQ. This CDR3 is 16 amino acids long. This specimen consisted of peripheral blood, obtained on day 0 of AZD1222 vaccination. This clonotype originated in an adult in good health. The V gene is TRBV5-1, the J gene TRBJ1-2; 8 nucleotides agree with TRBD1. CDR3 amino acids: CASSLAQGGANYGYTF. CDR3 bases: TGCGCCAGCAGCTTGGCACAGGGGGGAGCTAACTATGGCTACACCTTC.